These 17 T cell receptor beta chains came from one sample sequenced in a study of blood T cell repertoires in COVID-19. Repertoires were generated with immunoSEQ multiplex PCR, while TCRdb's copy carries only in-frame clones and drops some. The table lists approximately 170,000 clones, around 87% of them singletons, with just over 2.5% in the top ten. Material: peripheral blood. The origin of the receptors is a woman over 75 with COVID-19, enrolled during active disease.

The rearrangement uses TRBV18 and TRBJ2-3, with TRBD2 identical over 7 bases. Trimming at V came to 2 bases and at J to 9 bases, leaving 14 bases not matched to a gene. The CDR3 consists of 16 residues. CDR1 is KGHSH, CDR2 LQKENI, per germline. CDR3 sequence reads: CASSPRASGDLGTQYF. The CDR3 region has the DNA TGTGCCAGCTCACCAAGGGCTAGCGGAGACCTAGGGACGCAGTATTTT.

V usage is TRBV7-9 and J usage is TRBJ1-2, with a possible D match to TRBD1 (5 bases). Germline V gene lookup returns CDR1 SEHNR and CDR2 FQNEAQ (reference sequence). Between the trimmed V and J ends, which lost 3 bases and 4 bases, there was a span of 12 bases. The CDR3 has 14 amino acids. Here the CDR3 DNA reads TGTGCCAGCAGCTTGGGCAGGGAAGCCTATGGCTACACCTTC. This gives the protein CASSLGREAYGYTF.

V usage is TRBV18 and J usage is TRBJ2-5, with 7 bases matching TRBD1. From germline, CDR1 is KGHSH and CDR2 LQKENI. The CDR3 is 14 amino acids. After removal of 3 bases from V and 4 bases from J, the junction contained 5 bases not matched to a gene. The CDR3 DNA reads as TGTGCCAGCTCACCTCGACAGGGCTTAGAGACCCAGTACTTC. The encoded protein is CASSPRQGLETQYF.

The chain is built from TRBV21-1 and TRBJ2-5; TRBD1, the table's D call, was not compared with the DNA. TRBV21-1 is a listed pseudogene. CDR3 length equals 14 residues. The CDR3 reads CASSKKKTGKTQYF. CDR3 sequence (DNA): TGTGCCAGCAGCAAAAAAAAGACAGGGAAGACCCAGTACTTC.

The CDR3, as DNA: TGTGCCAGCACCCTGGACAGGGGGCCAGCTTTCTTT. This encodes CASTLDRGPAFF. The rearrangement joins TRBV12-3 or TRBV12-4 to TRBJ1-1, with 11 positions matching TRBD1. The length of the CDR3 is 12 residues. Unmatched junction bases numbered 5, after V lost 7 bases and J lost 10 bases.

J is TRBJ2-7 and V is TRBV6-2 or TRBV6-3, with D unresolved. The CDR3 consists of 13 residues. Germline CDR1 is MNHEY and CDR2 is SVGEGT. V was trimmed by 0 bases and J by 3 bases, leaving 6 bases between them. In DNA form, the CDR3 reads TGTGCCAGCAGTTACTCACAGAACTACGAGCAGTACTTC. The encoded protein is CASSYSQNYEQYF.

The chain carries TRBV7-2 and TRBJ1-2; the match to TRBD1 covers 7 bases. Germline CDR1 SGHTA, CDR2 FQGNSA. This CDR3 contains 13 residues. V lost 6 bases, J lost 6 bases, and 7 bases stayed unmatched. The CDR3 sequence is CASSHDRVDGYTF. CDR3 bases: TGTGCCAGCAGTCACGACAGGGTCGATGGCTACACCTTC.

The chain has TRBV10-1 and TRBJ2-7; D possibly corresponds to TRBD1 (5 bases). Per germline, CDR1 WNHNN and CDR2 SYGVQD (reference sequence). This CDR3 is 16 amino acids long. V was clipped by 3 bases and J by 2 bases, with 17 bases between them. The CDR3 loop is CASSDPFRGRTYEQYF. CDR3 nucleotides: TGCGCCAGCAGTGACCCCTTTAGGGGTCGTACCTACGAGCAGTACTTC.

This chain joins TRBV7-8 and TRBJ1-2; no firm D call. The germline V and J ends were trimmed by 2 bases and 0 bases, with 7 bases remaining between them. CDR3 size: 14 residues. Germline-derived CDR1 and CDR2 are SGHVS and FQNEAQ. CDR3 sequence: CASSLLTTNYGYTF. CDR3 nucleotide sequence: TGTGCCAGCAGCTTACTCACAACTAACTATGGCTACACCTTC.

The rearrangement joins TRBV20-1 to TRBJ1-6, with unresolved D. V gave up 3 bases and J gave up 14 bases, with 11 bases separating them. The length of the CDR3 is 11 residues. Germline V lookup: CDR1 DFQATT, CDR2 SNEGSKA (reference sequence). The DNA of the CDR3 is TGCAGTGCTAGGTCCGACTTGTCCCTCCACTTT. This sequence encodes CSARSDLSLHF.

The rearrangement links TRBV7-6 to TRBJ2-1, with 10 positions matching TRBD2. CDR3 length: 15 residues. Trimming took 3 bases from V and 5 from J; bases not matched to a gene: 4. The germline V gene has CDR1 SGHVS and CDR2 FNYEAQ. CDR3 coding DNA: TGTGCCAGCAGCTTGACCGGGACTAGCGACAATGAGCAGTTCTTC. Protein product: CASSLTGTSDNEQFF.

This clone has just one count. The J gene is TRBJ2-7, the V gene TRBV9, with TRBD1 matching over 8 bases. This CDR3 is built from 15 residues. Per the germline V gene, CDR1 is SGDLS and CDR2 is YYNGEE. The V and J ends lost 4 bases and 5 bases, in that order; junction bases with no gene match: 11. CDR3 loop: CASSMGTGVLDEQYF. In DNA, the CDR3 is TGTGCCAGCAGCATGGGGACAGGTGTTCTAGACGAGCAGTACTTC.

CDR3 nucleotide sequence: TGTGCCAGCAGTCAGGGCGGCGGAGCTTTCTTT. It yields the protein CASSQGGGAFF. This rearrangement joins TRBV25-1 to TRBJ1-1; a weak D match, TRBD1 (5 bases). Germline CDR1 reads MGHDK; CDR2 reads SYGVNS. The CDR3 totals 11 residues. Trimming pared 5 bases from V and 10 bases from J, leaving 11 bases between.

The genes are TRBV5-6 and TRBJ1-1, with D possibly matching TRBD1 (5 bases). Germline V gene data show CDR1 as SGHDT and CDR2 as YYEEEE. Trimming removed 1 base from V and 10 bases from J, with 14 bases in between. The length of the CDR3 is 13 residues. This CDR3 reads CASSLKGPGGAFF. The CDR3 DNA is TGTGCCAGCAGCTTGAAGGGGCCCGGCGGAGCTTTCTTT.

The chain uses TRBV27 and TRBJ2-5, with a tentative D call TRBD2 (6 bases). V lost 0 bases and J 5 bases, leaving 13 bases between the germline ends. Looked up from germline, CDR1 is MNHEY and CDR2 is SMNVEV (reference sequence). The CDR3 length is 15 residues. CDR3 residues: CASSLSIRGGETQYF. DNA of the CDR3: TGTGCCAGCAGTTTATCGATCCGGGGAGGCGAGACCCAGTACTTC.

The rearrangement links TRBV29-1 to TRBJ2-7; D possibly corresponds to TRBD1 (6 bases). The CDR3 is 13 amino acids. The germline V and J ends were trimmed by 1 base and 2 bases, with 9 bases remaining between them. Germline V gives CDR1 SQVTM, CDR2 ANQGSEA. CDR3 in amino acids: CSVEVDRPYEQYF. DNA for the CDR3: TGCAGCGTTGAAGTTGACAGGCCCTACGAGCAGTACTTC.

The gene calls are TRBV2 and TRBJ2-5; tentative D call: TRBD1 (6 bases). The CDR3 runs to 13 residues. V lost 3 bases, J lost 3 bases, and 8 bases lay in between. CDR1 and CDR2 from the germline V gene are SNHLY and FYNNEI. CDR3 in amino acids: CASSDRGKETQYF. The CDR3 DNA is TGTGCCAGCAGTGACAGGGGTAAAGAGACCCAGTACTTC.